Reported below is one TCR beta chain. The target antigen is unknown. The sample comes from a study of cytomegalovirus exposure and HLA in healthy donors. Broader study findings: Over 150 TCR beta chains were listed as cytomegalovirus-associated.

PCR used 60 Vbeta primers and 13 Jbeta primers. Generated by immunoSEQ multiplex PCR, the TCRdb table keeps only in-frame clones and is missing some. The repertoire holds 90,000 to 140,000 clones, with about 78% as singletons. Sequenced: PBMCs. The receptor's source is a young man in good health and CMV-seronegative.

CDR3 sequence: CAWSERGGLKNTQYF. In DNA form, the CDR3 reads TGTGCCTGGAGTGAACGCGGAGGGCTTAAGAATACGCAGTATTTT. This chain uses TRBV30 with TRBJ2-3, with TRBD2 as a possible D gene (6 bases). This CDR3 has 15 amino acids. Germline loops: CDR1 GTSNPN, CDR2 SVGIG (reference sequence). Between the trimmed V and J ends, which lost 1 base and 7 bases, there was a span of 18 bases.